This TCR beta chain was documented in a study of tumor-infiltrating lymphocytes in localized non-small cell lung cancer. Study-level information: From each patient, both tumor and uninvolved lung, non-adjacent to tumor, were sampled.

Repertoires were generated with immunoSEQ multiplex PCR, while TCRdb's copy carries only in-frame clones and drops some. The sample holds 7,000 to 8,500 clones, roughly 80% seen once. Findings and limits, study-wide: Immunotypes IM1 and IM2 had similar TCR-derived T-cell fractions. TCR sequencing covered a subset of patients with enough tissue.

CDR1 and CDR2 from the germline V gene are MNHEY and SVGAGI. This CDR3 is built from 14 residues. V dropped 6 bases and J dropped 4 bases, with 15 bases sitting between them. Notes on this clone: Antigen specificity is unknown.

The TCR comes from a human donor with non-small cell lung cancer. This chain joins TRBV6-5 and TRBJ1-2; D not certain. What was sequenced was uninvolved lung tissue not adjacent to the tumor. The CDR3 DNA sequence: TGTGCCAGCAGCCCCTGGGGTCCTCCCTATGGCTACACCTTC. It translates to CASSPWGPPYGYTF.